The 17 T cell receptor beta chains listed next were all sequenced from one sample in a study of blood T cell repertoires in COVID-19. TCRdb's table, derived via immunoSEQ multiplex PCR, lists solely in-frame clones and lacks some. The sample lists about 42,000 clones; approximately 92% were seen once. Sequenced material: peripheral blood. The receptors shown here come from a man aged 25-45 years with active or convalescent COVID-19.

The chain carries TRBV7-9 and TRBJ2-2; maybe TRBD1 (5 bases). V lost 1 base and J 1 base, leaving 10 bases between the germline ends. Germline CDR1 and CDR2: SEHNR and FQNEAQ (reference sequence). The CDR3 is made up of 16 amino acids. The CDR3 DNA reads TGTGCCAGCAGCTTAGGGGGCAGGCAGAACACCGGGGAGCTGTTTTTT. Protein sequence: CASSLGGRQNTGELFF.

This clone was seen a handful of times. This rearrangement joins TRBV15 to TRBJ2-1, with 7 bases matching TRBD1. This CDR3 comprises 15 residues. The ends lost 1 base at V and 2 bases at J; junction bases unmatched: 2. Germline V gives CDR1 LNHNV, CDR2 YYDKDF (reference sequence). CDR3 in DNA: TGTGCCACCAGCAGAGGGACAGGTACCTACAATGAGCAGTTCTTC. Its translation is CATSRGTGTYNEQFF.

The chain couples TRBV19 to TRBJ2-2; tentatively, D is TRBD2 (5 bases). In germline, CDR1 is LNHDA, CDR2 SQIVND (reference sequence). The CDR3 is made up of 14 amino acids. Between the trimmed V and J ends, which lost 8 bases and 1 base, there was a span of 11 bases. As DNA, the CDR3 is TGTGCCAGTTATGGACGGGAGAACACCGGGGAGCTGTTTTTT. Its protein is CASYGRENTGELFF.

The J gene is TRBJ1-1, the V gene TRBV10-3, with 9 nucleotides matching TRBD1. CDR3 length: 17 residues. Trimming removed 2 bases from V and 1 base from J; junction bases left unmatched: 8. CDR1 is ENHRY, CDR2 SYGVKD, per germline. CDR3: CAISERPLDRGNTEAFF. DNA of the CDR3: TGTGCCATCAGTGAGCGGCCCCTGGACAGGGGGAACACTGAAGCTTTCTTT.

The J gene is TRBJ2-1, the V gene TRBV11-3; D is unresolved. Trimming cost V 4 bases and J 15 bases, with 19 bases left between them. CDR1 and CDR2 (germline): SGHNT, YENEEA. CDR3 length: 13 amino acids. The CDR3 DNA is TGTGCCAGCAGCTCCACCGTATCCCGGTCTTCGTTCTTC. Translated: CASSSTVSRSSFF.

This chain connects TRBV19 to TRBJ1-1; 7 bases agree with TRBD1. The trim removed 6 bases at V and 2 bases at J, leaving 9 bases unmatched. CDR3 size: 15 residues. Germline V gene lookup returns CDR1 LNHDA and CDR2 SQIVND (reference sequence). CDR3 sequence reads: CASSSSGTANTEAFF. CDR3 DNA sequence: TGTGCCAGTAGCTCATCCGGGACAGCCAACACTGAAGCTTTCTTT.

The V gene is TRBV11-2, the J gene TRBJ1-6; a possible D gene is TRBD1 (5 bases). Germline lookup yields CDR1 SGHAT and CDR2 FQNNGV. Trimming shortened V by 9 bases and J by 3 bases, and 18 bases separated the two germline ends. The CDR3 contains 16 residues. CDR3 DNA: TGTGCCAGTAAGGAGGGAATGGGGCTCTATAATTCACCCCTCCACTTT. Residues: CASKEGMGLYNSPLHF.

V is TRBV24-1 and J is TRBJ2-3; 9 bases are a match to TRBD2. In germline, CDR1 is KGHDR, CDR2 SFDVKD. The V and J ends lost 7 bases and 2 bases, in that order; junction bases with no gene match: 6. CDR3 length: 15 residues. As DNA, the CDR3 is TGTGCCACCAGGGGGGCGGGAGGGCCCACAGATACGCAGTATTTT. Its translation: CATRGAGGPTDTQYF.

The V call is TRBV4-1, the J call TRBJ1-3, with D maybe TRBD1 (5 bases). Germline lookup yields CDR1 MGHRA and CDR2 YSYEKL. The CDR3 runs 18 residues. The germline V and J ends were trimmed by 3 bases and 0 bases, with 18 bases remaining between them. The CDR3 region is CASSHEPNGGISGNTIYF. CDR3 sequence (DNA): TGCGCCAGCAGCCACGAGCCAAACGGGGGTATCTCTGGAAACACCATATATTTT.

This chain connects TRBV6-1 to TRBJ2-7, with a possible D match to TRBD2 (5 bases). The length of the CDR3 is 15 residues. Per the germline V gene, CDR1 is MNHNS and CDR2 is SASEGT. V was pared by 0 bases and J by 6 bases, with 15 bases between. The CDR3 sequence: CASSEAYGGAPEQYV. The CDR3 DNA is TGTGCCAGCAGTGAAGCTTACGGAGGCGCACCCGAGCAGTACGTC.

The rearrangement uses TRBV2 and TRBJ1-5, with a weak D call TRBD1 (5 bases). CDR1 and CDR2 (germline): SNHLY, FYNNEI. V lost 6 bases and J lost 5, with 23 bases in between. The CDR3 loop spans 17 amino acids. In DNA, the CDR3 is TGTGCCAGCAGGGGGGGTGCAGCACCACTTCCAGATCAGCCCCAGCATTTT. As protein: CASRGGAAPLPDQPQHF.

This clone is a singleton in its sample. The V gene is TRBV2, the J gene TRBJ2-2; TRBD2 aligns across 8 bases. Trimming took 8 bases from V and 4 from J; bases not matched to a gene: 9. Germline V gene data show CDR1 as SNHLY and CDR2 as FYNNEI. This CDR3 is 15 amino acids long. CDR3 DNA: TGTGCCAGCGGGTTGGCGGGGGGACGCACCGGGGAGCTGTTTTTT. Its protein is CASGLAGGRTGELFF.

The CDR3 bases are TGTGCCAGCAGTTTGGCGAACAGGGGAAGCAATCAGCCCCAGCATTTT. Amino acids: CASSLANRGSNQPQHF. This sequence joins TRBV28 and TRBJ1-5, with 7 bases matching TRBD1. V trimming: 3 bases; J trimming: 1 base; junction bases outside the gene matches: 6. Germline V CDR1 and CDR2: MDHEN, SYDVKM. This CDR3 spans 16 amino acids.

This clone was observed a single time. The chain recombines TRBV3-1 (or the pseudogene TRBV3-2) with TRBJ2-3; 8 positions match TRBD2. With 3 bases clipped from V and 0 bases from J, the junction kept 11 bases outside the gene matches. The CDR3 sequence is 18 residues long. Per the germline V gene, CDR1 is LGHDT and CDR2 is YNNKEL (reference sequence). This CDR3 reads CASSHPEGSGVSTDTQYF. The CDR3 bases are TGTGCCAGCAGCCATCCGGAGGGTAGCGGGGTAAGCACAGATACGCAGTATTTT.

The chain carries TRBV29-1 and TRBJ1-1; possibly TRBD1 for D (6 bases). The CDR3 extends over 14 amino acids. Germline CDR1 reads SQVTM; CDR2 reads ANQGSEA. V was trimmed by 1 base and J by 0 bases, leaving 9 bases between them. CDR3 sequence: CSVEGGTMNTEAFF. The CDR3, as DNA: TGCAGCGTTGAAGGAGGGACAATGAACACTGAAGCTTTCTTT. The whole variable domain, remainder taken from reference TRBV29-1 and TRBJ1-1, is SAVISQKPSRDICQRGTSLTIQCQVDSQVTMMFWYRQQPGQSLTLIATANQGSEATYESGFVIDKFPISRPNLTFSTLTVSNMSPEDSSIYLCSVEGGTMNTEAFFGQGTRLTVV.

This chain connects TRBV5-1 to TRBJ2-1; 7 bases match TRBD2. The V and J ends lost 5 bases and 4 bases, in that order; junction bases with no gene match: 9. This CDR3 has 15 amino acids. CDR1 is SGHRS, CDR2 YFSETQ, per germline. CDR3 protein: CASREASGTYNEQFF. In nucleotides, the CDR3 is TGCGCCAGCAGAGAGGCTAGCGGCACTTACAATGAGCAGTTCTTC.

CDR3: CASSTVTGIAKNIQYF. CDR3 bases: TGTGCCAGTAGTACTGTCACAGGGATAGCCAAAAACATTCAGTACTTC. V and J are TRBV19 and TRBJ2-4; D may be TRBD1 (6 bases). This CDR3 has 16 amino acids. The V and J ends lost 4 bases and 0 bases respectively, with 13 bases between them. Germline lookup yields CDR1 LNHDA and CDR2 SQIVND (reference sequence).